This T cell receptor (beta chain) was observed in a study of radiation and T cells in renal cell carcinoma. Across the whole study: Nephrectomy followed 15 Gy stereotactic body radiation by 4 weeks.

Documented time point: blood 2 weeks post-SBRT. Regarding treatment: 15 Gy SBRT to primary tumor, nephrectomy 4 weeks later. Clear cell pathology was present in this patient's renal cell carcinoma. As to this clone: Its antigen remains unknown.

Study-wide results and limits: No pretreatment tumor biopsies were available for baseline clonotypes. Top tumor clonotypes rose in blood 2 weeks post-radiation, then contracted.

Data came from immunoSEQ multiplex PCR; TCRdb stores just in-frame clones and leaves some out. The table lists roughly 130,000 clones, roughly four fifths of them singletons, with approximately 2% in the top ten. CDR1 is SEHNR and CDR2 is FQNEAQ in the germline V gene (reference sequence). The CDR3 extends over 17 amino acids. V lost 5 bases and J lost 7, with 24 bases in between. This TCR was recovered from a woman aged 55 to 70 with renal cell carcinoma. Sequenced material: blood, taken from a patient whose treatment included radiotherapy and nephrectomy. This chain connects TRBV7-9 to TRBJ2-1; perhaps TRBD2 as D (5 bases). The CDR3 reads CASSPVLGDPRGNEQFF. The CDR3 bases are TGTGCCAGCAGCCCCGTTCTCGGGGATCCTAGAGGGAATGAGCAGTTCTTC. Based on the CDR3 plus reference TRBV7-9 and TRBJ2-1, the full variable domain is DTGVSQNPRHKITKRGQNVTFRCDPISEHNRLYWYRQTLGQGPEFLTYFQNEAQLEKSRLLSDRFSAERPKGSFSTLEIQRTEQGDSAMYLCASSPVLGDPRGNEQFFGPGTRLTVL.